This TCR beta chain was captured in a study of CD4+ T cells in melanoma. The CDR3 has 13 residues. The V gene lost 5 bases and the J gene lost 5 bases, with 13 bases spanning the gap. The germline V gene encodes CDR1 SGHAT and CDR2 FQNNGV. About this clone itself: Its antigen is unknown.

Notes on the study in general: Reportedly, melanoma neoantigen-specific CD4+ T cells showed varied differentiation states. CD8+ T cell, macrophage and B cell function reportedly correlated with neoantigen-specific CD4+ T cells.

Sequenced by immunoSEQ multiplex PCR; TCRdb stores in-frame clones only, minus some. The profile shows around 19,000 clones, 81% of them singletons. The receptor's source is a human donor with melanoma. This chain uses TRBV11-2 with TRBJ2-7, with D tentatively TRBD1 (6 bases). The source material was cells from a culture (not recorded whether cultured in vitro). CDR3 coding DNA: TGTGCCAGCAGCCCAACAGGGTCCCACGAGCAGTACTTC. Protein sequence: CASSPTGSHEQYF.